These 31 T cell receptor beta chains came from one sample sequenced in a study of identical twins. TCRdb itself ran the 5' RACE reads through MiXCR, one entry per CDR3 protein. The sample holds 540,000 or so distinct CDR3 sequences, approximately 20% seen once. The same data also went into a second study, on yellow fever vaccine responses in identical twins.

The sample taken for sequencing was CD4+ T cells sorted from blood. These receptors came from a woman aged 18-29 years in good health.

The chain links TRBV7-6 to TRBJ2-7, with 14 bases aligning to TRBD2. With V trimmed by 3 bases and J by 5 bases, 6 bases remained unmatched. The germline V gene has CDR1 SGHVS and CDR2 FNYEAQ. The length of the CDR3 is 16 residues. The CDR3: CASSFETSGRGHEQYF. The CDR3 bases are TGTGCCAGCAGCTTCGAGACTAGCGGGAGGGGACACGAGCAGTACTTC.

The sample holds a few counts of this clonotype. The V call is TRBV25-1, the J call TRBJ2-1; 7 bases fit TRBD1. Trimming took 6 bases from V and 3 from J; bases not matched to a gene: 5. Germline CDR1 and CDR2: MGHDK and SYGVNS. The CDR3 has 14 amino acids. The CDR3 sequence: CASSRRDSYNEQFF. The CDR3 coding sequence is TGTGCCAGCAGCCGCCGGGACAGCTACAATGAGCAGTTCTTC.

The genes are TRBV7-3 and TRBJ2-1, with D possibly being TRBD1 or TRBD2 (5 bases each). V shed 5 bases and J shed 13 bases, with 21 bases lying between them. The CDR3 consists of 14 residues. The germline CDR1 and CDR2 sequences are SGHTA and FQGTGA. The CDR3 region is CASSRRDGGSPQFF. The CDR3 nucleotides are TGTGCCAGCAGCCGCCGCGATGGGGGTTCCCCACAGTTCTTC.

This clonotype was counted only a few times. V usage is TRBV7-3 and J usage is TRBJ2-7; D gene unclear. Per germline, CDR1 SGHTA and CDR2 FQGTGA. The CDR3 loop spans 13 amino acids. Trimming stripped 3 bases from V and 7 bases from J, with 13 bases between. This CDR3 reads CASSFGPFGEQYF. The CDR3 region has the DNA TGTGCCAGCAGCTTCGGGCCTTTCGGGGAGCAGTACTTC.

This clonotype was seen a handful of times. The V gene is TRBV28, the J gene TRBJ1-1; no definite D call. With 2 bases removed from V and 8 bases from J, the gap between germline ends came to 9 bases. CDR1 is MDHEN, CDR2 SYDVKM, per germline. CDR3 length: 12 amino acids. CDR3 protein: CASSLGISEAFF. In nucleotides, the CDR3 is TGTGCCAGCAGTTTAGGGATCTCAGAAGCTTTCTTT.

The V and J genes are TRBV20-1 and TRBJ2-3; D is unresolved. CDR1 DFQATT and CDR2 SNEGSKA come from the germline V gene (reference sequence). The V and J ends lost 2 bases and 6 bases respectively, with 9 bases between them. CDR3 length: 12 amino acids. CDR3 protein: CSARWGSDTQYF. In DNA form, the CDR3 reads TGCAGTGCTAGATGGGGATCGGATACGCAGTATTTT.

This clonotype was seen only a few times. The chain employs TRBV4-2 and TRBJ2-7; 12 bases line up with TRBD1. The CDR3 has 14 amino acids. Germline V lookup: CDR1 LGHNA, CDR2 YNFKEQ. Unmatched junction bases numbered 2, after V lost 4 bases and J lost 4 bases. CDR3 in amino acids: CASSRDRGPYEQYF. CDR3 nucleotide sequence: TGTGCCAGCAGCCGGGACAGGGGGCCGTACGAGCAGTACTTC.

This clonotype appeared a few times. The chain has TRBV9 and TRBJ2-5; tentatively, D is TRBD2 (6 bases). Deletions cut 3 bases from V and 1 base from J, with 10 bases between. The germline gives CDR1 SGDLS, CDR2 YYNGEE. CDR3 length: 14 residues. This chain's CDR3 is CASSGLTSQETQYF. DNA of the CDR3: TGTGCCAGCAGCGGCCTGACTAGCCAAGAGACCCAGTACTTC. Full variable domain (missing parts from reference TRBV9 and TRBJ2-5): DSGVTQTPKHLITATGQRVTLRCSPRSGDLSVYWYQQSLDQGLQFLIQYYNGEERAKGNILERFSAQQFPDLHSELNLSSLELGDSALYFCASSGLTSQETQYFGPGTRLLVL.

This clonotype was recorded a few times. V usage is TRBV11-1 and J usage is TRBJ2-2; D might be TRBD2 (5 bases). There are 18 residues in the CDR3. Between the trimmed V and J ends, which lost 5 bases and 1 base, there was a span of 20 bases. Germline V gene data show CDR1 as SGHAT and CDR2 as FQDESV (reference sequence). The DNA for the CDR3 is TGTGCCAGCAGCCCAACCCCCTCCGGGGTCGGGAACACCGGGGAGCTGTTTTTT. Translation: CASSPTPSGVGNTGELFF.

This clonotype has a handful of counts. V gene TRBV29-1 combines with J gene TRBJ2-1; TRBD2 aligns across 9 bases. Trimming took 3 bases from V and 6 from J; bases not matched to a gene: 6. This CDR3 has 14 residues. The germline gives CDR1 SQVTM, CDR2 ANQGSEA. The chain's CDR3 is CSVDKLAGSNEQFF. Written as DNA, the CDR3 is TGCAGCGTTGATAAGCTAGCGGGAAGCAATGAGCAGTTCTTC.

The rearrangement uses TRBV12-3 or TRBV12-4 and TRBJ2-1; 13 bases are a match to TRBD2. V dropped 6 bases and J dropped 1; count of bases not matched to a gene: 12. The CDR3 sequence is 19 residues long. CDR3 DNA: TGTGCCAGCAGACTTACGATACTAGCGGGAGGGCCATCCTACAATGAGCAGTTCTTC. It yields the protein CASRLTILAGGPSYNEQFF.

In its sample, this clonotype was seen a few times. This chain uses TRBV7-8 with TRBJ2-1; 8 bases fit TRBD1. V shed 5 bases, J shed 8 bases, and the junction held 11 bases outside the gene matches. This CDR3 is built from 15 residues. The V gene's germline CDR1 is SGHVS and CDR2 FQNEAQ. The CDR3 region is CASSQRQGPFDEQFF. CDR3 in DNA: TGTGCCAGCAGCCAACGACAGGGGCCATTCGATGAGCAGTTCTTC.

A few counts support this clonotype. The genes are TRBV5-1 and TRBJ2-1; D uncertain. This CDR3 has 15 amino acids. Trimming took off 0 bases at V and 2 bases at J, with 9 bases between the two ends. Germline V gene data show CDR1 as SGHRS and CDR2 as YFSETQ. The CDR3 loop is CASSLGQATYNEQFF. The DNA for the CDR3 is TGCGCCAGCAGCTTGGGTCAGGCTACCTACAATGAGCAGTTCTTC.

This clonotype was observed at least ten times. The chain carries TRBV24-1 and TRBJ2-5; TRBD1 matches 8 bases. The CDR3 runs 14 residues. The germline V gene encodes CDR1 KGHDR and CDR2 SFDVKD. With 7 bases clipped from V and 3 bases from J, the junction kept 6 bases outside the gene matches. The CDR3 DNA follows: TGTGCCACCAGCGGGCCAGGGGGCAAAGAGACCCAGTACTTC. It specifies CATSGPGGKETQYF.

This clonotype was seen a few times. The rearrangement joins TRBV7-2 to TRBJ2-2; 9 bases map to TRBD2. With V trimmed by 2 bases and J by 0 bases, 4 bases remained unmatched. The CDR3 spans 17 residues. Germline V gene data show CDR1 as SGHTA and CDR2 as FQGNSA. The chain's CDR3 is CASSLRTSDTNTGELFF. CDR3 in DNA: TGTGCCAGCAGCTTAAGGACTAGCGATACGAACACCGGGGAGCTGTTTTTT.

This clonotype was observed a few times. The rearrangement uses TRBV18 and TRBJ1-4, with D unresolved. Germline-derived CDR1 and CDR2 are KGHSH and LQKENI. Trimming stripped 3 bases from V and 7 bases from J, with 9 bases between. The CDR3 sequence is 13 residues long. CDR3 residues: CASSPLSGEKLFF. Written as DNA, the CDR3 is TGTGCCAGCTCACCCCTGAGCGGTGAAAAACTGTTTTTT. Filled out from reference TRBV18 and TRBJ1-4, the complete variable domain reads NAGVMQNPRHLVRRRGQEARLRCSPMKGHSHVYWYRQLPEEGLKFMVYLQKENIIDESGMPKERFSAEFPKEGPSILRIQQVVRGDSAAYFCASSPLSGEKLFFGSGTQLSVL.

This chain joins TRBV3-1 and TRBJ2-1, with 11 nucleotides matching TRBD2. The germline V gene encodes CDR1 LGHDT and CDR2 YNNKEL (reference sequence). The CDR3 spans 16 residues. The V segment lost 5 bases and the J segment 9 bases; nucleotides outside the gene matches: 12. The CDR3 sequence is CASSSIGTSGRREQFF. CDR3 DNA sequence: TGTGCCAGCAGCTCGATCGGGACTAGCGGAAGACGTGAGCAGTTCTTC.

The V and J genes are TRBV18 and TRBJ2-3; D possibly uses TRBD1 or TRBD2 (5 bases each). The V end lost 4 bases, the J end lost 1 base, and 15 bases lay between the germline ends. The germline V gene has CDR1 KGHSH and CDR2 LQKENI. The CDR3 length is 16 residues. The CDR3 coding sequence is TGTGCCAGCTCACTCTATGACGTGGGGGGCACAGATACGCAGTATTTT. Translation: CASSLYDVGGTDTQYF.

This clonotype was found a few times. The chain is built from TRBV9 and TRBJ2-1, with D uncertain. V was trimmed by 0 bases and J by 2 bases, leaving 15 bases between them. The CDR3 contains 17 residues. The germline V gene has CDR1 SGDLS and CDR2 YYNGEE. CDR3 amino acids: CASSVGRVGSTYNEQFF. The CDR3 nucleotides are TGTGCCAGCAGCGTAGGTAGGGTAGGTAGCACCTACAATGAGCAGTTCTTC.

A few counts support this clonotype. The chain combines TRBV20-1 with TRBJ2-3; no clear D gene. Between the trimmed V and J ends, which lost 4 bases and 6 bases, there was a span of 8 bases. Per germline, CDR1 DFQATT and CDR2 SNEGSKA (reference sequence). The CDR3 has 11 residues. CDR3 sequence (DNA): TGCAGTGCTATTAAGGCGGATACGCAGTATTTT. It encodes CSAIKADTQYF.

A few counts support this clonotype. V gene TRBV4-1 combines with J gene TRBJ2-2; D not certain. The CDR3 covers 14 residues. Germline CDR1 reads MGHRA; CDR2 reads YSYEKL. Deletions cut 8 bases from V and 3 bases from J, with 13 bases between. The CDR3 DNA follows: TGCGCCAGCGGCTATGGCAGCGACACCGGGGAGCTGTTTTTT. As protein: CASGYGSDTGELFF.

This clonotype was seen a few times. CDR3 sequence: CSVPSGLAGGVKFF. In DNA form, the CDR3 reads TGCAGTGTCCCGTCGGGACTAGCGGGGGGAGTTAAGTTCTTC. The rearrangement uses TRBV20-1 and TRBJ2-1, with 15 nucleotides matching TRBD2. Trimming cost V 7 bases and J 14 bases; bases outside gene matches: 12. The germline V gene has CDR1 DFQATT and CDR2 SNEGSKA (reference sequence). The CDR3 spans 14 residues.

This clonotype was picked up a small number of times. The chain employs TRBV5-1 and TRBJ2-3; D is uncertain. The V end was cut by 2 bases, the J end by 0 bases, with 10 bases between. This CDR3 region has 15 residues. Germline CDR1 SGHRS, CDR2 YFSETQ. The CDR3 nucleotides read TGCGCCAGCAGCTTCGGGCCTATTAGCACAGATACGCAGTATTTT. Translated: CASSFGPISTDTQYF.

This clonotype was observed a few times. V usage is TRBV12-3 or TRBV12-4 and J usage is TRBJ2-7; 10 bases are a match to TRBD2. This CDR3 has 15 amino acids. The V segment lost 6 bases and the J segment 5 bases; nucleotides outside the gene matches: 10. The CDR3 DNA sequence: TGTGCCAGCAGGCCAGGAGCGGGAGGGCTGCACGAGCAGTACTTC. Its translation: CASRPGAGGLHEQYF.

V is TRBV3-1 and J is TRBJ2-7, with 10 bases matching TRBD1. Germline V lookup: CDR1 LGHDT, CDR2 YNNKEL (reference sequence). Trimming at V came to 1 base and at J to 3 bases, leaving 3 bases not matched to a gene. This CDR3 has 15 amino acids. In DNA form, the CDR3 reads TGTGCCAGCAGCCAAGGGGGACAGGGGCACTACGAGCAGTACGTC. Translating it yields CASSQGGQGHYEQYV.

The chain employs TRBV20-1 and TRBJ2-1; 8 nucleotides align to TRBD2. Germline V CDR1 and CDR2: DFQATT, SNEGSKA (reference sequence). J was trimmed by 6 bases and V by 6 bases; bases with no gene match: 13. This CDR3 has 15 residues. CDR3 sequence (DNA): TGCAGTGCAACGATTATGGCGGGAGGTATCAATGAGCAGTTCTTC. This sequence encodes CSATIMAGGINEQFF.

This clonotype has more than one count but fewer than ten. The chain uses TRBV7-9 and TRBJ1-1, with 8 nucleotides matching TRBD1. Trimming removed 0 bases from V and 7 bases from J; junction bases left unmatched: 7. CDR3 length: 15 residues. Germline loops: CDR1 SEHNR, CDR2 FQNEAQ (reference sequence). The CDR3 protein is CASSLAGRGLGEAFF. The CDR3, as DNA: TGTGCCAGCAGCTTAGCGGGCAGGGGGCTTGGTGAAGCTTTCTTT.

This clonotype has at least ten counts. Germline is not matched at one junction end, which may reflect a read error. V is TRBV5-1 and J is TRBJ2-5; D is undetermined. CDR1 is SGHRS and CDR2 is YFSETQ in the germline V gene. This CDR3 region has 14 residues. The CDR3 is CASSRSGGQETQYF. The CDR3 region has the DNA TGTGCCAGCTCCCGGTCCGGCGGCCAAGAGACCCAGTACTTC.

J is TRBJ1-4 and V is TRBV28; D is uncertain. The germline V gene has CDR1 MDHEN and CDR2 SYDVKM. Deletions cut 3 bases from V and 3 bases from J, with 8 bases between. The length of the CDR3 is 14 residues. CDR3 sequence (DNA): TGTGCCAGCAGTTTTAACAAGGCTAATGAAAAACTGTTTTTT. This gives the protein CASSFNKANEKLFF. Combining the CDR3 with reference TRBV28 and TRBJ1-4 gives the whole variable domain DVKVTQSSRYLVKRTGEKVFLECVQDMDHENMFWYRQDPGLGLRLIYFSYDVKMKEKGDIPEGYSVSREKKERFSLILESASTNQTSMYLCASSFNKANEKLFFGSGTQLSVL.

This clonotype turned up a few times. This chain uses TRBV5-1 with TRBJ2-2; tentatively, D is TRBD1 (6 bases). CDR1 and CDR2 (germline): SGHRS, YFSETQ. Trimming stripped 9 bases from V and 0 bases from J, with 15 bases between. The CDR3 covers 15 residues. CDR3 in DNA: TGCGCCACCACGGTGGGGGCCGCGAACACCGGGGAGCTGTTTTTT. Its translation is CATTVGAANTGELFF.

As DNA, the CDR3 is TGTGCCAGCAGCTACGGACTAGCGGGGGGGCGACTAGATACGCAGTATTTT. This sequence encodes CASSYGLAGGRLDTQYF. J is TRBJ2-3 and V is TRBV11-2; TRBD2 agrees at 15 bases. V lost 4 bases to trimming and J lost 5 bases; unmatched junction nucleotides: 7. Germline values: CDR1 SGHAT, CDR2 FQNNGV. The CDR3 is made up of 17 amino acids.